This T cell receptor (beta chain) was profiled in a study of T-cell memory formation after mild COVID-19. The sample holds many counts of this clonotype. 5'RACE with constant-segment primers yielded barcoded, UMI-tagged TCR alpha and TCR beta cDNA libraries. TCRdb re-analysed the 5' RACE reads in MiXCR, keeping a single row per CDR3 protein. Among some 97,000 distinct CDR3 sequences listed, approximately 12% were seen once. The CDR3 loop spans 15 amino acids. Germline CDR1 reads SGHTA; CDR2 reads FQGTGA. With 5 bases clipped from V and 3 bases from J, the junction kept 5 bases outside the gene matches.

The TCR sequence derives from a man between 18 and 29 years old who had mild COVID-19 (a few samples of this study predate the infection). Cell type and time point are not known. This sequence joins TRBV7-3 and TRBJ2-2; 8 bases agree with TRBD2. The sample comprised PBMCs or a T cell subset sorted from them (not recorded which). CDR3 sequence: CASSLSGGHTGELFF. In DNA, the CDR3 is TGTGCCAGCAGCCTCAGCGGGGGACACACCGGGGAGCTGTTTTTT.